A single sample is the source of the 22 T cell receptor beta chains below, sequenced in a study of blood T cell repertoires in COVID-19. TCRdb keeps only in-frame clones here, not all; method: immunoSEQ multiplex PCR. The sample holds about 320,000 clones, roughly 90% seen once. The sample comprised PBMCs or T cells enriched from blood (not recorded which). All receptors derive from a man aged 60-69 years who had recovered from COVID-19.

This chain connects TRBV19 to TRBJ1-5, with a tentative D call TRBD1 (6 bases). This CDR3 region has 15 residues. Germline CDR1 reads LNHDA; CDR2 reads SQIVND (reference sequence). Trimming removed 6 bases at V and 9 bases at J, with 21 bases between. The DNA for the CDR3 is TGTGCCAGTAGAGCCGGGGGGCGAACGAGATGGCCCCAGCATTTT. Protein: CASRAGGRTRWPQHF.

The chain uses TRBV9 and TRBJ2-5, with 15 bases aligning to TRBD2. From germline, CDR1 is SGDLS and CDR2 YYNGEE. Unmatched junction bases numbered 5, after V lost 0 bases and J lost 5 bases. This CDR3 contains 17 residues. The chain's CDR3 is CASSVGAGLAGGETQYF. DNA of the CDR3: TGTGCCAGCAGCGTAGGAGCAGGACTAGCGGGAGGGGAGACCCAGTACTTC.

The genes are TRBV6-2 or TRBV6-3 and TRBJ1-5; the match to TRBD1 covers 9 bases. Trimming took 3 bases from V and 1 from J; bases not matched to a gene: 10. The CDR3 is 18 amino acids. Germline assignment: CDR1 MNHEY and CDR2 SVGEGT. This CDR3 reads CASSYVGQGFSSNQPQHF. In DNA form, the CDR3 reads TGTGCCAGCAGTTATGTGGGACAGGGCTTTTCAAGCAATCAGCCCCAGCATTTT.

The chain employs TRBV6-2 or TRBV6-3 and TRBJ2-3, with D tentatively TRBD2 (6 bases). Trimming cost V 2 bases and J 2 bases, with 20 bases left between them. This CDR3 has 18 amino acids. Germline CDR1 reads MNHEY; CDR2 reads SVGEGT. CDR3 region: CASSYALTAGSITDTQYF. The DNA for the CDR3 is TGTGCCAGCAGTTACGCTCTTACTGCGGGGTCGATCACAGATACGCAGTATTTT.

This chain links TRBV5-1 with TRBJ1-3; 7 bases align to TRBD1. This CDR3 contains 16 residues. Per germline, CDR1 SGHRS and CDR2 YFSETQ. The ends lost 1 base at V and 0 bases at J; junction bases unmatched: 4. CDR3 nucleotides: TGCGCCAGCAGCTTGTACACAGGGGACTCTGGAAACACCATATATTTT. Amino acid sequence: CASSLYTGDSGNTIYF.

The CDR3 coding sequence is TGTGCCAGCAGTAACCAGGACAGGGGAGGCACCGGGGAGCTGTTTTTT. The encoded protein is CASSNQDRGGTGELFF. The chain joins TRBV2 to TRBJ2-2; 9 positions agree with TRBD1. This CDR3 is 16 amino acids long. Germline CDR1 reads SNHLY; CDR2 reads FYNNEI. V trimming: 5 bases; J trimming: 4 bases; junction bases outside the gene matches: 8. Supplemented by reference TRBV2 and TRBJ2-2, the full variable domain reads EPEVTQTPSHQVTQMGQEVILRCVPISNHLYFYWYRQILGQKVEFLVSFYNNEISEKSEIFDDQFSVERPDGSNFTLKIRSTKLEDSAMYFCASSNQDRGGTGELFFGEGSRLTVL.

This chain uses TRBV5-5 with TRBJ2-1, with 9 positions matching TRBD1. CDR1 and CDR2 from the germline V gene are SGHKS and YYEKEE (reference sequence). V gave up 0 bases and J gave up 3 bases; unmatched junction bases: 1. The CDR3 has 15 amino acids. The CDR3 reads CASSLGQGGYNEQFF. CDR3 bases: TGTGCCAGCAGCTTGGGACAGGGGGGCTACAATGAGCAGTTCTTC.

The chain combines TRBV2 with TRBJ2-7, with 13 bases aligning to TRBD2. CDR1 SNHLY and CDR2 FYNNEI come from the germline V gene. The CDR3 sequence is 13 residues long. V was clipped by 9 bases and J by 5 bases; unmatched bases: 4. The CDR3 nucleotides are TGTGCCAGGAGGACTAGCGGGAGTAACGAGCAGTACTTC. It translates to CARRTSGSNEQYF.

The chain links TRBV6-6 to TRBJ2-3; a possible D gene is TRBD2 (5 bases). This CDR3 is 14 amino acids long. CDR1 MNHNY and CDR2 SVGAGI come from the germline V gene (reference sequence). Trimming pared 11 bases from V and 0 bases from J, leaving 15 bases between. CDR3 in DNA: TGTGCCTCCCAGCGGAGCCCTAGCACAGATACGCAGTATTTT. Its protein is CASQRSPSTDTQYF.

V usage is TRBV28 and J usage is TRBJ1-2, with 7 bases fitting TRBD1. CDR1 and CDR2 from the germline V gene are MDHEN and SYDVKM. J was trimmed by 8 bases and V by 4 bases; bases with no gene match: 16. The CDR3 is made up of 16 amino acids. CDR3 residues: CASSSPFKTGVGGYTF. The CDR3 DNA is TGTGCCAGCAGTTCCCCATTCAAAACAGGGGTAGGCGGCTACACCTTC.

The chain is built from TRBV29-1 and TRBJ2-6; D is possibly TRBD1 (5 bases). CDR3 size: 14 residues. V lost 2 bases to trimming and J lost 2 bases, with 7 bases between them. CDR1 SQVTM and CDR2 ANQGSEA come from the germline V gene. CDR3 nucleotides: TGCAGCGTTGAAAAGGGGACTGGGGCCAACGTCCTGACTTTC. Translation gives CSVEKGTGANVLTF.

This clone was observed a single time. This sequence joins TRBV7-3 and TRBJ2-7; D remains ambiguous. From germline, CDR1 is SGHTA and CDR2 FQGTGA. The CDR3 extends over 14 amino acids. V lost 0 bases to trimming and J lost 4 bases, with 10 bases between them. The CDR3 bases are TGTGCCAGCAGCTTAACACGGAGAGAGTACGAGCAGTACTTC. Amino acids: CASSLTRREYEQYF.

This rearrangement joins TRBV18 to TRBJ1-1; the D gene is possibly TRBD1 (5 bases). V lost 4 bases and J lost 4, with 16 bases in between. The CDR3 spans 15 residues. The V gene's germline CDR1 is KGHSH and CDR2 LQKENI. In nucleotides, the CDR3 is TGTGCCAGCTCACGGGGGGAAGGAGTCGGCACTGAAGCTTTCTTT. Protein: CASSRGEGVGTEAFF. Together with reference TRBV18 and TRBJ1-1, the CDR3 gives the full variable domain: NAGVMQNPRHLVRRRGQEARLRCSPMKGHSHVYWYRQLPEEGLKFMVYLQKENIIDESGMPKERFSAEFPKEGPSILRIQQVVRGDSAAYFCASSRGEGVGTEAFFGQGTRLTVV.

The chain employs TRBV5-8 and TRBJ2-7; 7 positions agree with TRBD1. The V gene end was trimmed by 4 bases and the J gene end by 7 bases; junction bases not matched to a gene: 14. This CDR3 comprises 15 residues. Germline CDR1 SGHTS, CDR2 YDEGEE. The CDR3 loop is CASSPATGTLGEQYF. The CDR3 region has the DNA TGTGCCAGCAGCCCCGCGACAGGGACCCTTGGGGAGCAGTACTTC.

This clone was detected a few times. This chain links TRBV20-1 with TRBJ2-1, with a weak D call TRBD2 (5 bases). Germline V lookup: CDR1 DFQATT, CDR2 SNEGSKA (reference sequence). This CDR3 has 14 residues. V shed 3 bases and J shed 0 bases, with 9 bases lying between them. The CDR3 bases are TGCAGTGCTAGTAGGGAGACCTCCTACAATGAGCAGTTCTTC. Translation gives CSASRETSYNEQFF.

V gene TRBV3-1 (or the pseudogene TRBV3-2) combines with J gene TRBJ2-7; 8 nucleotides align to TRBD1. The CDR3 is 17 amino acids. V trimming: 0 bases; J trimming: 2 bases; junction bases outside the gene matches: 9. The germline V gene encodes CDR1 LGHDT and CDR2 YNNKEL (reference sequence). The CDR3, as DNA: TGTGCCAGCAGCCAAGAATTTGCAGGGGGCGCTACCTACGAGCAGTACTTC. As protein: CASSQEFAGGATYEQYF.

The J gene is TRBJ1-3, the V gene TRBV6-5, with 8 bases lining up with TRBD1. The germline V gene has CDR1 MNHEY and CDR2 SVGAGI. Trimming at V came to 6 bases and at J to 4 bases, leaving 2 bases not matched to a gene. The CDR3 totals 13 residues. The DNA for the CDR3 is TGTGCCAGCAGAACAGGGGGGGGAAACACCATATATTTT. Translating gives CASRTGGGNTIYF.

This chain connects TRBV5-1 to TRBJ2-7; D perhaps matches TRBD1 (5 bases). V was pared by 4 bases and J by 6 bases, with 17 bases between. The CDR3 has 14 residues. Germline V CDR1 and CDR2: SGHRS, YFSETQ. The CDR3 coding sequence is TGCGCCAGCAGCCAAGGGTCAGGGTCAGGCGAGCAGTACTTC. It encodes CASSQGSGSGEQYF.

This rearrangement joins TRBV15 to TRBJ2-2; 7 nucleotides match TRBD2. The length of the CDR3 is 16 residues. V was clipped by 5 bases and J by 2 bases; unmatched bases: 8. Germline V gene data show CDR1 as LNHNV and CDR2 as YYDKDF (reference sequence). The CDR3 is CATSLQRGLNTGELFF. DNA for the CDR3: TGTGCCACCAGCCTCCAGAGGGGACTAAACACCGGGGAGCTGTTTTTT.

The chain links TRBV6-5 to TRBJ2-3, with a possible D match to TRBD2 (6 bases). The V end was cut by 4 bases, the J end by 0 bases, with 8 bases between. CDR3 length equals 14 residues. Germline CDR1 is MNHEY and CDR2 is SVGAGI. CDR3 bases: TGTGCCAGCAGTTTTAGCGGTAGCACAGATACGCAGTATTTT. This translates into CASSFSGSTDTQYF.

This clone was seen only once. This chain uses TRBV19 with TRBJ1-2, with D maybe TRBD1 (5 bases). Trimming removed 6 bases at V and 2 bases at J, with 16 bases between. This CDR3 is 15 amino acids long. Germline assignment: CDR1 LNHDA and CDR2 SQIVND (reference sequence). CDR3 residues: CASSMGTPSNYGYTF. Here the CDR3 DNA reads TGTGCCAGTAGCATGGGGACTCCCTCGAACTATGGCTACACCTTC.

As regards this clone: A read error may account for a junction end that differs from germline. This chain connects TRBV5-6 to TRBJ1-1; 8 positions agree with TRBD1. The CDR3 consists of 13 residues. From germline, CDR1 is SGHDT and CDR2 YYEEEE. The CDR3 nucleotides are TGTGCCAGCAGCTTCAGGGGGCGCGCTGAGGCTTTCTTT. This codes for CASSFRGRAEAFF.